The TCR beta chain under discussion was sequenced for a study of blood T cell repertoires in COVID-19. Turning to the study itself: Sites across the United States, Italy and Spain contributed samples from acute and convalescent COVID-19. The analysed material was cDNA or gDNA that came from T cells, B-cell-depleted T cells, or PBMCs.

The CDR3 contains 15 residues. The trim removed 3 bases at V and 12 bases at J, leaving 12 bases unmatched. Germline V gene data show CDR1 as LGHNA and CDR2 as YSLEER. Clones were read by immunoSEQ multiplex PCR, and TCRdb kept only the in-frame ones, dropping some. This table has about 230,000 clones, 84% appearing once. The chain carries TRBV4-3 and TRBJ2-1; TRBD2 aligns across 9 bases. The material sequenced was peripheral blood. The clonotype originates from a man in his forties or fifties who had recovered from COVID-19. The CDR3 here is CASSQEAGGFSGQFF. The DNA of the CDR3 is TGCGCCAGCAGCCAGGAAGCGGGGGGTTTTAGTGGGCAGTTCTTC.